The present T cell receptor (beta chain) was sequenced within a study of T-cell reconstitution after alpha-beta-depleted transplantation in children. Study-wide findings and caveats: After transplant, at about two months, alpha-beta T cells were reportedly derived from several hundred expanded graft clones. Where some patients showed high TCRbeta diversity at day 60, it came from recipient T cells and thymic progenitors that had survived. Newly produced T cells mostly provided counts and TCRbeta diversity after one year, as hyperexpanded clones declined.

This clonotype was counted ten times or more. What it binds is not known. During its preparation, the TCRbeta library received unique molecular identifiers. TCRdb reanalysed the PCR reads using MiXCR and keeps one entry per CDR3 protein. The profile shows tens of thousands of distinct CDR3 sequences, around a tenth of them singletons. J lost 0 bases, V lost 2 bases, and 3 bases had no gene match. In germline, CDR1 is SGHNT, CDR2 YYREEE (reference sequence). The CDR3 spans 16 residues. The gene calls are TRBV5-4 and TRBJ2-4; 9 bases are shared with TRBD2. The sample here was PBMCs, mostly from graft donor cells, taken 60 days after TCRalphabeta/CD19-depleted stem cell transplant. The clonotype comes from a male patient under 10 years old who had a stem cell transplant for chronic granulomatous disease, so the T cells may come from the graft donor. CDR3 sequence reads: CASSFGGGVAKNIQYF. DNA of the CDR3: TGTGCCAGCAGCTTCGGCGGGGGGGTAGCCAAAAACATTCAGTACTTC. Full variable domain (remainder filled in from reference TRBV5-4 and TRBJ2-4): ETGVTQSPTHLIKTRGQQVTLRCSSQSGHNTVSWYQQALGQGPQFIFQYYREEENGRGNFPPRFSGLQFPNYSSELNVNALELDDSALYLCASSFGGGVAKNIQYFGAGTRLSVL.